The 17 T cell receptor beta chains listed next were all sequenced from one sample in a study of blood T cell repertoires in COVID-19. Method: immunoSEQ multiplex PCR; TCRdb's copy keeps in-frame clones and lacks some. The table lists tens of thousands of clones, nearly 80% of them singletons. Sequencing was performed on peripheral blood. The origin of the receptors is a human donor in a cohort sampled during active COVID-19.

This clone appeared a single time. The chain recombines TRBV5-6 with TRBJ2-5; D ambiguous. Per the germline V gene, CDR1 is SGHDT and CDR2 is YYEEEE. This CDR3 region has 15 residues. V gave up 0 bases and J gave up 2 bases, with 11 bases separating them. CDR3 sequence: CASSLVRGYQETQYF. As DNA, the CDR3 is TGTGCCAGCAGCTTGGTGCGCGGCTATCAAGAGACCCAGTACTTC.

V is TRBV7-9 and J is TRBJ2-1; TRBD2 agrees at 8 bases. J gave up 4 bases and V 8 bases, and 10 bases lay outside the gene matches. The V gene's germline CDR1 is SEHNR and CDR2 FQNEAQ (reference sequence). This CDR3 contains 15 residues. The CDR3 DNA reads as TGTGCCAGCTGGAAAGCGGGAGCGGTATACAATGAGCAGTTCTTC. Its translation is CASWKAGAVYNEQFF. The complete variable domain, with remaining parts taken from reference TRBV7-9 and TRBJ2-1, reads DTGVSQNPRHKITKRGQNVTFRCDPISEHNRLYWYRQTLGQGPEFLTYFQNEAQLEKSRLLSDRFSAERPKGSFSTLEIQRTEQGDSAMYLCASWKAGAVYNEQFFGPGTRLTVL.

This clone appeared once. The chain couples TRBV6-5 to TRBJ2-1; possible D gene TRBD2, 5 bases. Germline values: CDR1 MNHEY, CDR2 SVGAGI. Trimming stripped 7 bases from V and 6 bases from J, with 13 bases between. CDR3 length: 13 residues. In nucleotides, the CDR3 is TGTGCCAGCACTTCTAGACGGGGCAATGAGCAGTTCTTC. This encodes CASTSRRGNEQFF.

The chain couples TRBV18 to TRBJ2-7; 11 nucleotides align to TRBD1. There are 13 residues in the CDR3. J lost 9 bases, V lost 4 bases, and 5 bases had no gene match. Germline V lookup: CDR1 KGHSH, CDR2 LQKENI. This CDR3 reads CASSQPGQGVQYV. The CDR3 DNA is TGTGCCAGCTCACAACCGGGACAGGGGGTGCAGTACGTC.

The rearrangement uses TRBV28 and TRBJ1-5; 7 nucleotides match TRBD1. Germline V lookup: CDR1 MDHEN, CDR2 SYDVKM. V lost 2 bases, J lost 4 bases, and 5 bases stayed unmatched. The CDR3 consists of 15 residues. The CDR3 DNA is TGTGCCAGCAGTTTAATACAGGGGATTAATCAGCCCCAGCATTTT. This gives the protein CASSLIQGINQPQHF.

The V and J genes are TRBV5-4 and TRBJ2-5; 8 bases are shared with TRBD2. J gave up 1 base and V 0 bases, and 5 bases lay outside the gene matches. Germline V CDR1 and CDR2: SGHNT, YYREEE (reference sequence). The CDR3 spans 16 residues. DNA of the CDR3: TGTGCCAGCAGCTTGGCCGGGACTAGTGTCCAAGAGACCCAGTACTTC. Its translation is CASSLAGTSVQETQYF.

This sequence joins TRBV29-1 and TRBJ2-6; D is perhaps TRBD1 (5 bases). Germline CDR1 reads SQVTM; CDR2 reads ANQGSEA. This CDR3 is built from 14 residues. Trimming pared 4 bases from V and 4 bases from J, leaving 11 bases between. The CDR3 region has the DNA TGCAGCGTTGTAGTAGGGGCCGGGGCCAACGTCCTGACTTTC. As protein: CSVVVGAGANVLTF.

The chain joins TRBV21-1 to TRBJ1-6; TRBD1, the table's D call, lacks a check against the DNA. TRBV21-1 is designated a pseudogene. The CDR3 sequence is 11 residues long. The CDR3 DNA is TGTGCCAGCAGCATCGGACAGCCCTACCACTTT. It codes for CASSIGQPYHF.

The rearrangement joins TRBV5-1 to TRBJ2-1; 9 bases line up with TRBD2. V was pared by 4 bases and J by 5 bases, with 7 bases of the junction left unmatched. CDR3 length: 15 amino acids. Germline CDR1 is SGHRS and CDR2 is YFSETQ. DNA for the CDR3: TGCGCCAGCAGCCTGGGGGCTAGCGGGAACAATGAGCAGTTCTTC. Its translation is CASSLGASGNNEQFF.

The chain is built from TRBV11-2 and TRBJ1-5; 7 nucleotides match TRBD1. This CDR3 region has 13 residues. CDR1 and CDR2 from the germline V gene are SGHAT and FQNNGV. The V segment lost 6 bases and the J segment 5 bases; nucleotides outside the gene matches: 4. CDR3: CASSLTGDQPQHF. The CDR3 region has the DNA TGTGCCAGCAGTCTCACAGGGGATCAGCCCCAGCATTTT.

The CDR3 DNA reads as TGTGCCAGCAGCCAAGATAGAGGACGGGGTGCCTATGGCTACACCTTC. Encoded protein: CASSQDRGRGAYGYTF. This rearrangement joins TRBV4-2 to TRBJ1-2; D gene uncertain. This CDR3 comprises 16 residues. Germline CDR1 and CDR2: LGHNA and YNFKEQ. Trimming removed 0 bases at V and 4 bases at J, with 15 bases between.

V is TRBV6-5 and J is TRBJ1-3; 7 positions agree with TRBD1. The CDR3 consists of 15 residues. CDR1 is MNHEY and CDR2 is SVGAGI in the germline V gene. V was clipped by 6 bases and J by 2 bases; unmatched bases: 7. The CDR3 is CASSLSGTAGNTIYF. In DNA, the CDR3 is TGTGCCAGCAGCCTCTCCGGGACAGCTGGAAACACCATATATTTT.

The sample holds a few counts of this clone. The CDR3 region has the DNA TGTGCCAGCAGTTACGGGGGGGATGAGCAGTTCTTC. Protein sequence: CASSYGGDEQFF. The chain uses TRBV6-6 and TRBJ2-1, with 7 bases identical to TRBD2. Looked up from germline, CDR1 is MNHNY and CDR2 is SVGAGI (reference sequence). The CDR3 contains 12 residues. The V segment lost 2 bases and the J segment 8 bases; nucleotides outside the gene matches: 0.

The chain joins TRBV6-6 to TRBJ1-6, with TRBD1 matching over 7 bases. The CDR3 is 15 amino acids. After removal of 4 bases from V and 10 bases from J, the junction contained 10 bases not matched to a gene. Germline assignment: CDR1 MNHNY and CDR2 SVGAGI (reference sequence). The CDR3 sequence is CASSSRQGGNSPLHF. For the CDR3, the DNA is TGTGCCAGCAGTTCCCGACAGGGTGGGAACTCACCCCTCCACTTT.

The V gene is TRBV19, the J gene TRBJ1-5; no clear D. The V and J ends lost 5 bases and 7 bases respectively, with 18 bases between them. Germline V lookup: CDR1 LNHDA, CDR2 SQIVND (reference sequence). This CDR3 is 15 amino acids long. The DNA of the CDR3 is TGTGCCAGTAGTGTTAATGCCGCACCGGGGCAGCCCCAGCATTTT. This gives the protein CASSVNAAPGQPQHF.

This chain uses TRBV3-1 (or the pseudogene TRBV3-2) with TRBJ1-1, with 7 bases fitting TRBD1. Germline V gene data show CDR1 as LGHDT and CDR2 as YNNKEL (reference sequence). This CDR3 region has 20 residues. J gave up 4 bases and V 11 bases, and 31 bases lay outside the gene matches. CDR3 coding DNA: TGTGCCCGGTATCGGGGACCTTGGAGACTCGAACTCAGGGGGTTCACTGAAGCTTTCTTT. Translation gives CARYRGPWRLELRGFTEAFF.

The chain joins TRBV25-1 to TRBJ1-2; D is perhaps TRBD1 (5 bases). Per germline, CDR1 MGHDK and CDR2 SYGVNS. This CDR3 spans 15 amino acids. Trimming cost V 6 bases and J 2 bases, with 16 bases left between them. CDR3 in DNA: TGTGCCAGCAGGGTAGGGGTAGTCTCCAACTATGGCTACACCTTC. Residues: CASRVGVVSNYGYTF.